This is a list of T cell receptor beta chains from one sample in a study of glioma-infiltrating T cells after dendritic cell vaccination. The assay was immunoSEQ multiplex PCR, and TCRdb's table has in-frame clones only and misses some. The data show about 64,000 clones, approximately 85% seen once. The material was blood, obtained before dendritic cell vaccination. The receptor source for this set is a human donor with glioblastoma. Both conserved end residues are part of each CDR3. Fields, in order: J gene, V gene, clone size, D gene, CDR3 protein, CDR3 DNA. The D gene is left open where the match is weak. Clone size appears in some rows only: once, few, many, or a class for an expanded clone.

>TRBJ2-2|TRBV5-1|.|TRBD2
CASSPTPGTRGTGELFF
TGCGCCAGCAGCCCAACCCCCGGGACTAGGGGCACCGGGGAGCTGTTTTTT
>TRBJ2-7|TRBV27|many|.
CASSYRHEQYF
TGTGCCAGCAGTTATCGTCACGAGCAGTACTTC
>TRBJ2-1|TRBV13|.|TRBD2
CASSLELSSGAYNEQFF
TGTGCCAGCAGCTTAGAATTATCCAGCGGGGCCTACAATGAGCAGTTCTTC
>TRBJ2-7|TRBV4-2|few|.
CASSQDMGTLYAQYF
TGTGCCAGCAGCCAAGATATGGGGACTTTATACGCGCAGTACTTC
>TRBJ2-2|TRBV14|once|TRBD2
CASSQAAGATGELFF
TGTGCCAGCAGCCAAGCAGCGGGGGCTACCGGGGAGCTGTTTTTT
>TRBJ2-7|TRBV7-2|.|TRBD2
CASSLGRGAAYEQYF
TGTGCCAGCAGCTTAGGGCGGGGGGCTGCCTACGAGCAGTACTTC
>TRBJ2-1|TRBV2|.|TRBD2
CASSEGQRGFDEQFF
TGTGCCAGCAGTGAGGGCCAGCGGGGGTTCGATGAGCAGTTCTTC
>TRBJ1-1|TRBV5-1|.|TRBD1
CASSFGGTGGLNTEAFF
TGCGCCAGCAGCTTCGGGGGGACAGGGGGGCTGAACACTGAAGCTTTCTTT
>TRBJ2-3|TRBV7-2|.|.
CASSHGSDTQYF
TGTGCCAGCAGCCACGGGTCCGATACGCAGTATTTT
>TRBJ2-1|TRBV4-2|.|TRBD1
CASSQGDRGRGYNEQFF
TGTGCCAGCAGCCAAGGAGACAGGGGTCGGGGCTACAATGAGCAGTTCTTC
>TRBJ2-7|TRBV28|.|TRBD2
CASSLIHLAGGLEQYF
TGTGCCAGCAGTTTAATCCACTTAGCGGGGGGGCTTGAGCAGTACTTC
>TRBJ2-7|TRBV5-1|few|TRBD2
CASSLETSGEVDEQYF
TGCGCCAGCAGCTTGGAGACTAGCGGGGAGGTCGACGAGCAGTACTTC
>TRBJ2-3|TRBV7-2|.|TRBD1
CASSLQGRGTDTQYF
TGTGCCAGCAGCCTTCAGGGCAGGGGGACAGATACGCAGTATTTT
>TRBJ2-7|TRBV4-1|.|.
CASSPQGGVEQYF
TGCGCCAGCAGCCCTCAAGGCGGGGTCGAGCAGTACTTC
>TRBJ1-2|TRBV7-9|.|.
CASSATGLPHYGYTF
TGTGCCAGCAGCGCGACAGGTCTCCCCCACTATGGCTACACCTTC
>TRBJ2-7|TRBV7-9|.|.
CASSLDPTGPRVSYEQYF
TGTGCCAGCAGCTTAGACCCAACAGGGCCACGGGTCTCCTACGAGCAGTACTTC
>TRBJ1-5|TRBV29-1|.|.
CSVGNSNSNQPQHF
TGCAGCGTTGGGAACAGTAATAGCAATCAGCCCCAGCATTTT
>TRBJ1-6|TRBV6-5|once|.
CASLTGTPASPLHF
TGTGCCAGCCTAACCGGGACACCAGCTTCACCCCTCCACTTT
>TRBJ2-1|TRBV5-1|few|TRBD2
CASSLEPRTSGGGNEQFF
TGCGCCAGCAGCTTGGAACCAAGGACTAGCGGGGGCGGGAATGAGCAGTTCTTC
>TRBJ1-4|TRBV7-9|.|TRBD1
CASSYGQGSEKLFF
TGTGCCAGCAGCTACGGACAGGGATCGGAAAAACTGTTTTTT
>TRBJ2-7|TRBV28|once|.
CASSFRSPPSYEQYF
TGTGCCAGCAGTTTTCGGAGCCCACCCTCCTACGAGCAGTACTTC
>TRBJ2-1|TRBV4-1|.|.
CASSQGVGRGPHNEQFF
TGCGCCAGCAGCCAAGGGGTTGGGCGGGGGCCCCACAATGAGCAGTTCTTC
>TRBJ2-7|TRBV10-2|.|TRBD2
CASRAGLAGGYEQYF
TGCGCCAGCAGAGCGGGACTAGCGGGGGGCTACGAGCAGTACTTC
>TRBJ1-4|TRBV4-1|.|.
CASSQVTEAFEKLFF
TGCGCCAGCAGCCAAGTTACGGAGGCCTTTGAAAAACTGTTTTTT
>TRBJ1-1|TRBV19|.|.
CASKGGGITEAFF
TGTGCCAGTAAGGGAGGGGGAATCACTGAAGCTTTCTTT
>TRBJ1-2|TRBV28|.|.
CASSLQNLGYTF
TGTGCCAGCAGTTTACAGAACCTGGGCTACACCTTC
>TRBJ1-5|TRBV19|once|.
CASSVLTDSNQPQHF
TGTGCCAGTAGTGTCCTCACAGATAGCAATCAGCCCCAGCATTTT
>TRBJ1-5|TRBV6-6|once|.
CASSEVYGPQHF
TGTGCCAGCAGCGAGGTTTATGGGCCCCAGCATTTT
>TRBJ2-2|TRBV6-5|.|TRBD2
CASNAGLGTGELFF
TGTGCCAGCAATGCGGGACTAGGGACCGGGGAGCTGTTTTTT
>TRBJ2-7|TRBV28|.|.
CASSRGVGGPYEQYF
TGTGCCAGCAGCCGCGGGGTGGGGGGGCCCTACGAGCAGTACTTC
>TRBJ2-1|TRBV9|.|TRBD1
CASTGTGGLFRNEQFF
TGTGCCAGCACCGGGACAGGGGGCCTCTTTAGGAATGAGCAGTTCTTC
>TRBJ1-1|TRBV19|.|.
CASSITVITEAFF
TGTGCCAGTAGTATAACAGTAATTACTGAAGCTTTCTTT
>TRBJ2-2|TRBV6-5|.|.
CASRPPGGELFF
TGTGCCAGCAGGCCCCCGGGCGGGGAGCTGTTTTTT
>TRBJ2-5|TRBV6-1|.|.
CASRHGGLGEQYF
TGTGCCAGCAGACACGGCGGGCTTGGGGAGCAGTACTTC
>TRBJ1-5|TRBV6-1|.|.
CASRPRGVDQPQHF
TGTGCCAGCAGGCCCCGGGGGGTGGATCAGCCCCAGCATTTT
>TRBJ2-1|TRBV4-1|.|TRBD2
CASSQVDGTSGGNEQFF
TGCGCCAGCAGCCAAGTAGATGGGACTAGCGGGGGAAATGAGCAGTTCTTC
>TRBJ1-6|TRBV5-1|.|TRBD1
CASSLQGGNSPLHF
TGCGCCAGCAGCTTACAGGGGGGAAATTCACCCCTCCACTTT
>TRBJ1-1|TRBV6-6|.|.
CATIGGRENEAFF
TGTGCCACCATTGGGGGCAGAGAGAATGAAGCTTTCTTT
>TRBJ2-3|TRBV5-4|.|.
CASSLSRGTDTQYF
TGTGCCAGCAGCTTGTCGCGGGGAACAGATACGCAGTATTTT
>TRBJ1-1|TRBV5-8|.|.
CASSLAGVPFAFF
TGTGCCAGCAGCTTGGCCGGGGTTCCCTTTGCTTTCTTT
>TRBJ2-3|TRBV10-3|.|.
CAISEYGSLRRGRPRSTDTQYF
TGTGCCATCAGTGAGTATGGTAGTTTGCGGCGGGGGCGCCCTCGGAGCACAGATACGCAGTATTTT
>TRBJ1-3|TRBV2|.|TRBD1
CASTEEGAGGNTIYF
TGTGCCAGCACCGAGGAGGGGGCGGGGGGAAACACCATATATTTT
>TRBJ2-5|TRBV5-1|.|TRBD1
CASSSDRFQETQYF
TGCGCCAGCAGCTCGGACAGGTTCCAAGAGACCCAGTACTTC
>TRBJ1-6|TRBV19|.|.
CASRTRSASNSPLHF
TGTGCCAGTAGAACGCGGTCAGCCTCTAATTCACCCCTCCACTTT
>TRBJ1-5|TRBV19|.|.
CASSPQGHNQPQHF
TGTGCCAGTAGTCCTCAGGGGCACAATCAGCCCCAGCATTTT
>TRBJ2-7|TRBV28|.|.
CATGLPVPYEQYF
TGTGCCACAGGGCTCCCCGTTCCCTACGAGCAGTACTTC
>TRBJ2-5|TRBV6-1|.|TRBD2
CASSGGAGETQYF
TGTGCCAGCAGCGGGGGGGCCGGGGAGACCCAGTACTTC
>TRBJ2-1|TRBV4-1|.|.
CASSPHPTGFNEQFF
TGCGCCAGCAGCCCCCACCCAACAGGATTCAATGAGCAGTTCTTC
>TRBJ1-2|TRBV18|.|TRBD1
CASSPDRVAGYGYTF
TGTGCCAGCTCACCAGACAGGGTCGCGGGCTATGGCTACACCTTC
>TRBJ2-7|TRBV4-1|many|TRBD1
CASSQARDSISYEQYF
TGCGCCAGCAGCCAAGCAAGGGACAGTATATCCTACGAGCAGTACTTC
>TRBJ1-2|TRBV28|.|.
CATGGDYGYTF
TGTGCCACCGGGGGGGACTATGGCTACACCTTC
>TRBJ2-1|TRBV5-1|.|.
CASSLEMSSYNEQFF
TGCGCCAGCAGCCTAGAGATGAGCTCCTACAATGAGCAGTTCTTC
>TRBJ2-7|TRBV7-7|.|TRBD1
CASSPRTGGYEQYF
TGTGCTAGCAGCCCAAGGACAGGGGGCTACGAGCAGTACTTC
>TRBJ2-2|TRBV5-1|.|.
CASSLVPAVTGELFF
TGCGCCAGCAGCTTGGTGCCGGCGGTCACCGGGGAGCTGTTTTTT
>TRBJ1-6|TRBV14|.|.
CASSQVRAYNSPLHF
TGTGCCAGCAGCCAGGTCCGCGCCTATAATTCACCCCTCCACTTT